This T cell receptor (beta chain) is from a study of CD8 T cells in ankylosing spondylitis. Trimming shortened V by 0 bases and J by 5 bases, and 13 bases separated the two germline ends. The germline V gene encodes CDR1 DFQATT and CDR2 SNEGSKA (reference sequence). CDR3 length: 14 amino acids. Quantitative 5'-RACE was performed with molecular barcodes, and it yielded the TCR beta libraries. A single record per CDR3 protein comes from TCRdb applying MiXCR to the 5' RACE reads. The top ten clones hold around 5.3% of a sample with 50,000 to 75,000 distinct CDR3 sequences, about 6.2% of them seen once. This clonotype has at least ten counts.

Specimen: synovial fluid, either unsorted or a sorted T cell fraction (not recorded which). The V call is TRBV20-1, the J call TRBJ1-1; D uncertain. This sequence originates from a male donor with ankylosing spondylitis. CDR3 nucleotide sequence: TGCAGTGCTAGAGATTCCCGCGGATGGACTGAAGCTTTCTTT. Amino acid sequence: CSARDSRGWTEAFF.